This TCR beta chain derives from a study of patients and donors after allogeneic stem cell transplantation. A single record per CDR3 protein comes from TCRdb applying MiXCR to the RT-PCR reads. The sample includes about a million distinct CDR3 sequences, approximately 18% of them seen just once. A few counts support this clonotype. Sequences were obtained from blood, either unsorted or a sorted T cell fraction (not recorded which). The clonotype comes from a human donor who was either an allogeneic HSCT recipient or a stem cell or donor lymphocyte infusion donor (not recorded which). It is not recorded whose cells these are; they may come from a transplant donor.

The CDR3 DNA follows: TGCGCCAGCAGCCTCCTATCGACTAGCGGGAGGGATAATGAGCAGTTCTTC. It specifies CASSLLSTSGRDNEQFF. The rearrangement links TRBV4-1 to TRBJ2-1; 14 nucleotides match TRBD2. CDR1 is MGHRA and CDR2 is YSYEKL in the germline V gene. CDR3 length: 17 residues. V shed 4 bases and J 7 bases; nucleotides not matched to a gene: 9.